Following are 32 T cell receptor beta chains from one sample sequenced in a study of CD8 T cells in ankylosing spondylitis. Study results and limitations: A TCR beta motif of eight highly homologous variants appeared characteristic of ankylosing spondylitis blood.

In TCRdb, the 5' RACE reads were re-called with MiXCR into one record per CDR3 protein. The sample includes hundreds of thousands of distinct CDR3 sequences, roughly 13% seen only once; the top ten take 6.8%. Their antigens are not known. The sample comprised blood, either unsorted or a sorted T cell fraction (not recorded which). These receptors were obtained from a male donor with ankylosing spondylitis.

Regarding this clonotype: The junction does not match germline at one end; this may be a read error. This sequence joins TRBV5-1 and TRBJ2-2, with TRBD2 as a possible D gene (6 bases). From germline, CDR1 is SGHRS and CDR2 YFSETQ. The CDR3 is made up of 14 amino acids. Here the CDR3 reads CASSFGGNTGKLFF. In DNA, the CDR3 is TGCGCCAGCAGCTTTGGCGGGAACACCGGGAAGCTGTTTTTT.

This clonotype was recorded at least ten times. The CDR3 region is CASSQYRGYQYF. CDR3 sequence (DNA): TGTGCCAGCAGCCAATACAGGGGGTATCAGTACTTC. This sequence joins TRBV16 and TRBJ2-4, with 8 bases identical to TRBD1. Germline assignment: CDR1 KGHSY and CDR2 FQNENV. This CDR3 is 12 amino acids long. With 1 base clipped from V and 12 bases from J, the junction kept 2 bases outside the gene matches.

The chain uses TRBV5-5 and TRBJ1-1, with no clear D. This CDR3 spans 15 amino acids. Per germline, CDR1 SGHKS and CDR2 YYEKEE (reference sequence). The V end lost 2 bases, the J end lost 1 base, and 12 bases lay between the germline ends. CDR3 amino acids: CASSFMVQSNTEAFF. The CDR3 DNA sequence: TGTGCCAGCAGCTTTATGGTGCAGTCGAACACTGAAGCTTTCTTT.

The V and J genes are TRBV3-1 and TRBJ1-1; D remains unclear. Germline assignment: CDR1 LGHDT and CDR2 YNNKEL (reference sequence). Trimming pared 9 bases from V and 5 bases from J, leaving 16 bases between. The CDR3 loop spans 13 amino acids. For the CDR3, the DNA is TGTGCCAGTGGTGTGGGTAGATGGACTGAAGCTTTCTTT. Translated: CASGVGRWTEAFF.

This chain connects TRBV28 to TRBJ2-7, with 9 bases matching TRBD2. Trimming took 6 bases from V and 1 from J; bases not matched to a gene: 7. This CDR3 region has 15 residues. Germline V gene data show CDR1 as MDHEN and CDR2 as SYDVKM. The CDR3 region is CASRPSGIDSYEQYV. The CDR3, as DNA: TGTGCCAGCAGACCTAGCGGGATTGATTCCTACGAGCAGTACGTC.

The CDR3 region is CASSKGLAGVGDTQYF. The CDR3, as DNA: TGTGCCAGCAGTAAGGGACTAGCGGGAGTTGGAGATACGCAGTATTTT. The chain combines TRBV27 with TRBJ2-3, with 14 positions matching TRBD2. The CDR3 has 16 residues. CDR1 is MNHEY, CDR2 SMNVEV, per germline (reference sequence). V lost 5 bases, J lost 5 bases, and 6 bases stayed unmatched.

This clonotype has ten or more counts. The rearrangement joins TRBV5-1 to TRBJ2-3; TRBD1 might be the D (5 bases). Germline assignment: CDR1 SGHRS and CDR2 YFSETQ. The ends were cut back, 0 bases at V and 2 bases at J, with 7 bases in the middle. CDR3 length: 14 amino acids. The CDR3 nucleotides are TGCGCCAGCAGCTTGGGGGGCTTCACAGATACGCAGTATTTT. Translation: CASSLGGFTDTQYF.

The table lists this clonotype with many counts. The chain has TRBV29-1 and TRBJ2-3, with 9 positions matching TRBD1. CDR3 length: 15 amino acids. V lost 4 bases to trimming and J lost 3 bases; unmatched junction nucleotides: 8. Per germline, CDR1 SQVTM and CDR2 ANQGSEA. This chain's CDR3 is CSVGRTGVWTDTQYF. CDR3 bases: TGCAGCGTTGGCAGGACAGGGGTGTGGACAGATACGCAGTATTTT.

The chain links TRBV20-1 to TRBJ2-5; 15 bases match TRBD2. J gave up 4 bases and V 6 bases, and 3 bases lay outside the gene matches. The CDR3 covers 14 residues. The V gene's germline CDR1 is DFQATT and CDR2 SNEGSKA (reference sequence). CDR3 coding DNA: TGCAGTGCCCCGGGACTAGCGGGAGGAGAGACCCAGTACTTC. Translation: CSAPGLAGGETQYF.

V and J are TRBV6-4 and TRBJ2-3, with a weak D call TRBD2 (6 bases). V lost 6 bases and J 3 bases, leaving 13 bases between the germline ends. The V gene's germline CDR1 is MRHNA and CDR2 SNTAGT. CDR3 size: 14 residues. The CDR3 nucleotides read TGTGCCAGCAGCGCGGGACGGGGAACAGATACGCAGTATTTT. It codes for CASSAGRGTDTQYF.

This clonotype was seen repeatedly, ten times or more. The chain joins TRBV12-3 or TRBV12-4 to TRBJ2-1, with D perhaps assigned TRBD1 or TRBD2 (5 bases each). The CDR3 runs to 13 residues. Deletions cut 3 bases from V and 8 bases from J, with 11 bases between. CDR3 region: CASSFTGRDEQFF. CDR3 DNA: TGTGCCAGCAGTTTCACGGGGCGCGATGAGCAGTTCTTC.

This clonotype was recorded a few times. This chain uses TRBV28 with TRBJ1-2; perhaps TRBD1 as D (6 bases). Trimming pared 8 bases from V and 2 bases from J, leaving 15 bases between. The germline V gene encodes CDR1 MDHEN and CDR2 SYDVKM. This CDR3 has 14 amino acids. The CDR3 nucleotides read TGTGCCAGCGCTACAGGGCCCGGGAACTATGGCTACACCTTC. Translated: CASATGPGNYGYTF.

This clonotype has more than one count but fewer than ten. DNA of the CDR3: TGTGCCAGTAGTTCGGACAGGGGGCGCAGGGCTGAAGCTTTCTTT. Protein product: CASSSDRGRRAEAFF. The chain couples TRBV19 to TRBJ1-1, with TRBD1 identical over 11 bases. The CDR3 runs 15 residues. Germline CDR1 is LNHDA and CDR2 is SQIVND (reference sequence). Trimming took 5 bases from V and 6 from J; bases not matched to a gene: 8.

J is TRBJ2-1 and V is TRBV6-2 or TRBV6-3; the D is unclear. CDR1 is MNHEY and CDR2 is SVGEGT in the germline V gene. Trimming left V 0 bases short and J 0 bases short, with 12 bases between. The CDR3 sequence is 17 residues long. This CDR3 is CASSYSLRWSSYNEQFF. As DNA, the CDR3 is TGTGCCAGCAGTTACTCTTTGCGGTGGAGCTCCTACAATGAGCAGTTCTTC.

In this sample, this clonotype turned up many times. The chain combines TRBV20-1 with TRBJ2-7; unclear D gene. Trimming took 0 bases from V and 0 from J, leaving 6 bases between them. This CDR3 comprises 13 residues. The V gene's germline CDR1 is DFQATT and CDR2 SNEGSKA (reference sequence). This chain's CDR3 is CSARDRASYEQYV. The CDR3 DNA sequence: TGCAGTGCTAGAGATCGGGCCTCCTACGAGCAGTACGTC.

This clonotype was seen a few times. The V and J genes are TRBV7-9 and TRBJ1-5; 9 bases are a match to TRBD1. The CDR3 has 14 residues. J gave up 6 bases and V 0 bases, and 0 bases lay outside the gene matches. Germline V CDR1 and CDR2: SEHNR, FQNEAQ (reference sequence). The CDR3 nucleotides are TGTGCCAGCAGCTTAGCGGGACAGGGTCAGCCCCAGCATTTT. It encodes CASSLAGQGQPQHF. The full variable domain, completed using reference TRBV7-9 and TRBJ1-5, is DTGVSQNPRHKITKRGQNVTFRCDPISEHNRLYWYRQTLGQGPEFLTYFQNEAQLEKSRLLSDRFSAERPKGSFSTLEIQRTEQGDSAMYLCASSLAGQGQPQHFGDGTRLSIL.

A few counts support this clonotype. V is TRBV14 and J is TRBJ1-2; TRBD1 is a possible D gene (6 bases). Germline V CDR1 and CDR2: SGHDN, FVKESK. The CDR3 consists of 15 residues. V gave up 4 bases and J gave up 0 bases, with 12 bases separating them. CDR3 bases: TGTGCCAGCAGCCCCGACCCAGGGGCTAACTATGGCTACACCTTC. Translated, it gives CASSPDPGANYGYTF.

The chain couples TRBV12-5 to TRBJ2-2; D is possibly TRBD1 (5 bases). Between the trimmed V and J ends, which lost 5 bases and 0 bases, there was a span of 10 bases. Germline CDR1 is LGHNT and CDR2 is FRNRAP. The CDR3 is 15 residues long. CDR3 in DNA: TGTGCTAGTGGTCAGAGACAGTCGAACACCGGGGAGCTGTTTTTT. Encoded protein: CASGQRQSNTGELFF.

The chain couples TRBV20-1 to TRBJ2-3; maybe TRBD2 (6 bases). The CDR3 contains 14 residues. V was trimmed by 6 bases and J by 1 base, leaving 14 bases between them. Germline V gene sequence: CDR1 DFQATT, CDR2 SNEGSKA (reference sequence). CDR3 coding DNA: TGCAGTGCAGCTAGCAGGAGGGGCACAGATACGCAGTATTTT. This encodes CSAASRRGTDTQYF.

This clonotype was seen only a few times. The chain uses TRBV10-3 and TRBJ1-2, with D maybe TRBD1 (5 bases). The CDR3 runs to 16 residues. V lost 5 bases to trimming and J lost 0 bases, with 16 bases between them. Germline CDR1 reads ENHRY; CDR2 reads SYGVKD. This chain's CDR3 is CAISQFGDRTNYGYTF. The CDR3 DNA reads TGTGCCATCAGTCAATTCGGGGACCGAACTAACTATGGCTACACCTTC.

This clonotype was seen a handful of times. V and J are TRBV18 and TRBJ1-2; D might be TRBD1 (5 bases). The V end lost 2 bases, the J end lost 7 bases, and 14 bases lay between the germline ends. This CDR3 region has 14 residues. Germline CDR1 is KGHSH and CDR2 is LQKENI. CDR3 in DNA: TGTGCCAGCTCACCAACATCCGGGGCGGTTGGCTACACCTTC. Amino acid sequence: CASSPTSGAVGYTF. Full variable domain (missing parts from reference TRBV18 and TRBJ1-2): NAGVMQNPRHLVRRRGQEARLRCSPMKGHSHVYWYRQLPEEGLKFMVYLQKENIIDESGMPKERFSAEFPKEGPSILRIQQVVRGDSAAYFCASSPTSGAVGYTFGSGTRLTVV.

V usage is TRBV20-1 and J usage is TRBJ2-3, with D perhaps matching TRBD2 (6 bases). Trimming removed 8 bases from V and 0 bases from J, with 18 bases in between. The CDR3 runs to 15 residues. The germline V gene encodes CDR1 DFQATT and CDR2 SNEGSKA (reference sequence). The CDR3 DNA sequence: TGCAGTCCTATTGGGGGGTCTCCTAGCACAGATACGCAGTATTTT. Amino acid sequence: CSPIGGSPSTDTQYF.

The sample holds a few counts of this clonotype. V usage is TRBV5-1 and J usage is TRBJ1-6; no clear D gene. V was trimmed by 7 bases and J by 0 bases, leaving 14 bases between them. The length of the CDR3 is 16 residues. Looked up from germline, CDR1 is SGHRS and CDR2 is YFSETQ. CDR3 in DNA: TGCGCCAGCTCGAGACTGGGGAGCTCCTATAATTCACCCCTCCACTTT. It yields the protein CASSRLGSSYNSPLHF.

This clonotype was observed at least ten times. The gene calls are TRBV10-3 and TRBJ2-1; weak D call: TRBD2 (6 bases). Germline V gene lookup returns CDR1 ENHRY and CDR2 SYGVKD. The V and J ends lost 0 bases and 15 bases respectively, with 15 bases between them. This CDR3 spans 13 amino acids. The CDR3 region has the DNA TGTGCCATCAGTGAGTCGATGACTAGTGTGCCGTTCTTC. Amino acid sequence: CAISESMTSVPFF.

There are a few counts of this clonotype. The V gene is TRBV5-1, the J gene TRBJ2-1, with a weak D call TRBD2 (6 bases). The CDR3 contains 13 residues. In germline, CDR1 is SGHRS, CDR2 YFSETQ. The V end lost 0 bases, the J end lost 9 bases, and 10 bases lay between the germline ends. CDR3 nucleotide sequence: TGCGCCAGCAGCTTGGAACTAGCTGGTGAGCAGTTCTTC. Translating it yields CASSLELAGEQFF.

This clonotype was observed a handful of times. V gene TRBV20-1 combines with J gene TRBJ2-7, with TRBD1 matching over 9 bases. The CDR3 has 14 residues. Germline CDR1 reads DFQATT; CDR2 reads SNEGSKA (reference sequence). With 6 bases clipped from V and 5 bases from J, the junction kept 11 bases outside the gene matches. CDR3 DNA: TGCAGTGCACGACCGGGACAGGGAGGGCACGAGCAGTACTTC. Its translation: CSARPGQGGHEQYF.

This clonotype was observed at least ten times. The rearrangement uses TRBV7-2 and TRBJ1-1; 7 bases align to TRBD1. The CDR3 is 15 amino acids. In germline, CDR1 is SGHTA, CDR2 FQGNSA. Unmatched junction bases numbered 10, after V lost 5 bases and J lost 4 bases. As DNA, the CDR3 is TGTGCCAGCAGCCCCCGACAGGGAATGGGCACTGAAGCTTTCTTT. This translates into CASSPRQGMGTEAFF. The entire variable domain, with the rest obtained from reference TRBV7-2 and TRBJ1-1, is as follows: GAGVSQSPSNKVTEKGKDVELRCDPISGHTALYWYRQSLGQGLEFLIYFQGNSAPDKSGLPSDRFSAERTGGSVSTLTIQRTQQEDSAVYLCASSPRQGMGTEAFFGQGTRLTVV.

The chain combines TRBV20-1 with TRBJ2-5, with 13 bases fitting TRBD2. Germline V gene sequence: CDR1 DFQATT, CDR2 SNEGSKA (reference sequence). J lost 3 bases, V lost 6 bases, and 4 bases had no gene match. This CDR3 spans 14 amino acids. CDR3 residues: CSARTSGSKETQYF. The CDR3, as DNA: TGCAGTGCCCGGACTAGCGGGAGTAAAGAGACCCAGTACTTC.

This clonotype was picked up a small number of times. The rearrangement uses TRBV5-6 and TRBJ1-2, with 8 positions matching TRBD1. CDR3 length: 15 amino acids. The V and J ends lost 4 bases and 3 bases, in that order; junction bases with no gene match: 8. The germline CDR1 and CDR2 sequences are SGHDT and YYEEEE. The CDR3 reads CASSTGPTGDYGYTF. The CDR3 nucleotides read TGTGCCAGCAGCACCGGCCCGACAGGGGACTATGGCTACACCTTC.

This chain uses TRBV27 with TRBJ2-3; D is perhaps TRBD1 or TRBD2 (6 bases each). The CDR3 totals 16 residues. The V and J ends lost 8 bases and 4 bases respectively, with 22 bases between them. Germline CDR1 MNHEY, CDR2 SMNVEV (reference sequence). This CDR3 is CASLRGGPQHSDTQYF. The DNA for the CDR3 is TGTGCCAGCCTCAGGGGAGGCCCTCAACACTCAGATACGCAGTATTTT.

This clonotype appeared many times. The rearrangement uses TRBV27 and TRBJ2-1; D may be TRBD2 (5 bases). The CDR3 has 14 residues. V dropped 5 bases and J dropped 5 bases, with 13 bases sitting between them. Germline V CDR1 and CDR2: MNHEY, SMNVEV (reference sequence). The CDR3: CASSIGSWDNEQFF. The DNA for the CDR3 is TGTGCCAGCAGTATAGGGAGTTGGGACAATGAGCAGTTCTTC.

This clonotype came up many times. The chain couples TRBV7-2 to TRBJ2-7, with 7 bases fitting TRBD1. Germline values: CDR1 SGHTA, CDR2 FQGNSA. V trimming: 1 base; J trimming: 5 bases; junction bases outside the gene matches: 8. CDR3 length equals 15 residues. The CDR3 DNA reads as TGTGCCAGCAGCTTAGGGGCGACAGGGACCAACGAGCAGTACTTC. Protein: CASSLGATGTNEQYF.